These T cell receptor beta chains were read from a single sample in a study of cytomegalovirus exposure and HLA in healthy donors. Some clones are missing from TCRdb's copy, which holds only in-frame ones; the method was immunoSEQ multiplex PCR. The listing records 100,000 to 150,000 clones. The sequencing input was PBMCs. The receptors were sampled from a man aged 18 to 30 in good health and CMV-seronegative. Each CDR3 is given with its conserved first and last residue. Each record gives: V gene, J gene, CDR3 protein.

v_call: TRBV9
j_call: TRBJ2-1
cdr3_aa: CASSVGQTQNNEQFF

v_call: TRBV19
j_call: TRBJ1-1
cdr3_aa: CASSPSTGMNTEAFF

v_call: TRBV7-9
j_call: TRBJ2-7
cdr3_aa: CASSPRTSGVSYEQYF

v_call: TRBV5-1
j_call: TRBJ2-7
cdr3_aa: CASSPMGQGYEQYF

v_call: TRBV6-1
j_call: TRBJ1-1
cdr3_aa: CASIDRGGGNTEAFF

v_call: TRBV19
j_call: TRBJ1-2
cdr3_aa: CASSGGGRGNYGYTF

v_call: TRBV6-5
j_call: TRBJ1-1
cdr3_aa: CAGGGRFEAFF

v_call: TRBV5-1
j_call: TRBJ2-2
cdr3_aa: CASSGPGLAGGNTGELFF

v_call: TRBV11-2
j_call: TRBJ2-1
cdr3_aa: CASSLVVGDPNEQFF

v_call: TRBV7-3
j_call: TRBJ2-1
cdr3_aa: CASSQRGGRWNEQFF

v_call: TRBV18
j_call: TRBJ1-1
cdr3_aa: CASFSDRGEGGTEAFF

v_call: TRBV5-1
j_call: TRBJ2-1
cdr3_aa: CASSSHSDSYNEQFF

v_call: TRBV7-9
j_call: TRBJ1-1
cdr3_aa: CASSLQGEAFF

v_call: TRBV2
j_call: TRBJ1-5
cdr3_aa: CASRSFTHQPQHF

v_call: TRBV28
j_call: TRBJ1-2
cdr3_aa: CASSLPGKFGYTF

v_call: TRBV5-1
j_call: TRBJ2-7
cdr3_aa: CASSPNPPANEQYF

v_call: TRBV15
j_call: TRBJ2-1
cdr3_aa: CATSRATRDSTYNEQFF

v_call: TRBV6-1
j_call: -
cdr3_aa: CASSTNYQTYEQYF

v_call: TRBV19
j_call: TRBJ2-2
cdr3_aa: CASSKRQGSTGELFF

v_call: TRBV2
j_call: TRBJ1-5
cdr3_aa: CASSETSAQHF

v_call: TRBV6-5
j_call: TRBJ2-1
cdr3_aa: CASSYGRGATYNEQFF

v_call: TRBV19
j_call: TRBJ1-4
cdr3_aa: CASTTRGATNEKLFF

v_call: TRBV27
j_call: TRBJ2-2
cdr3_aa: CASSPSTGELFF

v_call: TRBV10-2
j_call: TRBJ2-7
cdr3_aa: CASSEESGTGGSMRAIEQYF

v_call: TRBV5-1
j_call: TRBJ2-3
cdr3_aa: CASSPLAGRITDTQYF

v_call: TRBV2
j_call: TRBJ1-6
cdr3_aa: CASNGQGGNSPLHF

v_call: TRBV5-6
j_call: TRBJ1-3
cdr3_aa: CASRSIGTERNTIYF

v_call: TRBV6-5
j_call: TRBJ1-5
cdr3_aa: CASSYRGGQQAEPQHF

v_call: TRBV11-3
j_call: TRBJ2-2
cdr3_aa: CASSLGWGQGERLNTGELFF

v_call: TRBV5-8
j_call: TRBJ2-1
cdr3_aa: CASSTWTVYNEQFF

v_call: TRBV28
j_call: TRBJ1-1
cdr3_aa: CASTLGGANTEAFF

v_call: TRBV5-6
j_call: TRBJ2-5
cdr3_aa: CASSTRTGGAETQYF

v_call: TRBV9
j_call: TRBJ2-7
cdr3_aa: CASSPYEAYEQYF

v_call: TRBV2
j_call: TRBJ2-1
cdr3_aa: CASSEAGGPSYNEQFF

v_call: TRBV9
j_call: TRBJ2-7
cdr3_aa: CASSAGTRYEQYF

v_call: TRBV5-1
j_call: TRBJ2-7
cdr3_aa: CASSTGVVSYEQYF

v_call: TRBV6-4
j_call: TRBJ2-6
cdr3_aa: CASSDSGGPLSGANVLTF

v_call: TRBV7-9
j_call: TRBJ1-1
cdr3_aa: CASSPLEGANTEAFF

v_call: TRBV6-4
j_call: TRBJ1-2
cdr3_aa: CASSRAGQGAGGYTF

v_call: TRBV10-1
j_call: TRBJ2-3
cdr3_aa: CASSDSLAGGGTDTQYF

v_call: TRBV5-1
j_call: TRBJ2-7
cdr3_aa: CASSDGPYEQYF

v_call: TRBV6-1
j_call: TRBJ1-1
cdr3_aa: CASRAQGASTLGAFF

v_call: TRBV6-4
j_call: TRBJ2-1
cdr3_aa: CASRRGTSGGQNLATDEQFF

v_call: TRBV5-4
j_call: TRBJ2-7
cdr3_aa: CASSHDRGLYEQYF

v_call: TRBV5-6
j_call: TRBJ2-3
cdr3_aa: CASSRGLASTDTQYF

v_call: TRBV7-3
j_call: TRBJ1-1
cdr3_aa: CASSSGQSTEAFF

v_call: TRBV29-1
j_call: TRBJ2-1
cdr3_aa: CSVGGHTNNEQFF

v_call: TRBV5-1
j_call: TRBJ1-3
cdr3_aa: CASSLDTGAGNTIYF

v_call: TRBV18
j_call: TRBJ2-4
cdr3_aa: CASSPGGSANIQYF

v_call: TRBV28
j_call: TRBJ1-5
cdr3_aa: CASSSTGGSNQPQHF

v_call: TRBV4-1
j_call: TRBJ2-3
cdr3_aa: CASSQEGEGIDTQYF

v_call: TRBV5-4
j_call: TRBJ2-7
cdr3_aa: CASSLGGIGGTYEQYF

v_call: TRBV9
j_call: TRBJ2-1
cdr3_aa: CASSGRPASGSHEQFF